This T cell receptor (beta chain) was captured by sequencing in a study of CD8+CD57+ T cells in acquired aplastic anemia. The CDR3 is made up of 11 amino acids. Germline lookup yields CDR1 SEHNR and CDR2 FQNEAQ (reference sequence). TCR beta VDJ and CDR3 profiling used genomic DNA as template. In TCRdb, the reads were re-called with MiXCR into one record per CDR3 protein. Among 86,000 or so distinct CDR3 sequences listed, less than 60% were seen once. This rearrangement joins TRBV7-9 to TRBJ2-1, with TRBD2 matching 8 bases. What was sequenced was sorted CD4+, CD8+, or CD8+CD57+ T cells (not recorded which) from PBMCs. The clonotype was recovered from a human donor in good health, serving as a control. The CDR3 here is CAAGAYNEQFF. In DNA form, the CDR3 reads TGTGCAGCGGGAGCCTACAATGAGCAGTTCTTC.